The rows below give T cell receptor beta chains drawn from one sample of a study of technical replicates of blood from a few donors. The table came from immunoSEQ multiplex PCR; TCRdb's copy has only in-frame clones and leaves some out. The data contain roughly 100,000 clones, approximately 95% of them singletons. The sequencing input was T cells isolated from PBMCs. Receptors were obtained from a human donor in good health. Both conserved end residues are trimmed from each CDR3.

j_call | v_call | cdr3_aa
TRBJ1-1 | TRBV9 | ASSPGTGAEAF
TRBJ1-2 | TRBV5-1 | ASSLPGQGALGYT
TRBJ2-4 | TRBV5-5 | ASSQDRVGAKNIQY
TRBJ2-3 | TRBV6-5 | ASSYGSSGITDTQY
TRBJ1-3 | TRBV28 | ASSLEGQGAGNTIY
TRBJ2-7 | TRBV30 | AWSWTGAYEQY
TRBJ1-1 | TRBV7-2 | ASSWTGGLTEAF
TRBJ1-1 | TRBV5-4 | ASSYNGGTEAF
TRBJ2-1 | TRBV5-1 | ASSLESGGNNEQF
TRBJ2-7 | TRBV7-6 | ASSLAFGQGAYEQY
TRBJ2-3 | TRBV29-1 | SVDPQGAGDTQY
TRBJ2-7 | TRBV6-5 | ASSFSGTTLSYEQY
TRBJ2-5 | TRBV4-1 | ASSHRLAGMETQY
TRBJ2-1 | TRBV28 | ASLAGYNEQF